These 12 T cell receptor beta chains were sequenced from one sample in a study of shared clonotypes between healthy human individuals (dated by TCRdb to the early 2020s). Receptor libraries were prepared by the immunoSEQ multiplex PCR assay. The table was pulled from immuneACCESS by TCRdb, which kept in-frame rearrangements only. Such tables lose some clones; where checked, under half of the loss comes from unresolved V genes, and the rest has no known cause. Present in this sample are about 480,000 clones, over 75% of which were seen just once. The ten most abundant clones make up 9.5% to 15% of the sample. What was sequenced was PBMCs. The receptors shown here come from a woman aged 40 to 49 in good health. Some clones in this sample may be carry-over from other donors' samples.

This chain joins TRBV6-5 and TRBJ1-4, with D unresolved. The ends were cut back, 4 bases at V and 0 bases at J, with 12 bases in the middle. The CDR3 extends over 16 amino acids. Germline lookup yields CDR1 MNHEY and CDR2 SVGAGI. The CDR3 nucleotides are TGTGCCAGCAGTTCCCCCCGGGGTACAACTAATGAAAAACTGTTTTTT. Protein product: CASSSPRGTTNEKLFF.

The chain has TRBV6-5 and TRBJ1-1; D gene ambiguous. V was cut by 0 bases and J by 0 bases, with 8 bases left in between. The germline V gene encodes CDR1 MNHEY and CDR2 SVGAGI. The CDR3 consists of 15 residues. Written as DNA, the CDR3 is TGTGCCAGCAGTTACTCGACGCAGTTGAACACTGAAGCTTTCTTT. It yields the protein CASSYSTQLNTEAFF.

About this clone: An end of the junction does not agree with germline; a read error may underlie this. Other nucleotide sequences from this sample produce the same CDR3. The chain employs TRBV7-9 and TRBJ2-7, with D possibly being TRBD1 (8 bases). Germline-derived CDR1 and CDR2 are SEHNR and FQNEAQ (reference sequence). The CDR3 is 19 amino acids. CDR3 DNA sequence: TGTGCCAGCAGCCTAGCGGTGAGAACAGGGGGACTGGGGTCCTATGAGCAGTACTTC. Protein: CASSLAVRTGGLGSYEQYF.

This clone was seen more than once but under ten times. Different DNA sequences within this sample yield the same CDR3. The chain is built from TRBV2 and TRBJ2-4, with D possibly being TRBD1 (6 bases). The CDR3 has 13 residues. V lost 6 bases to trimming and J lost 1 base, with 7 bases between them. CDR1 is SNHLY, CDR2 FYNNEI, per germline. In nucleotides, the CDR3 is TGTGCCAGCAGAAGGGGGGCCAAAAACATTCAGTACTTC. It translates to CASRRGAKNIQYF. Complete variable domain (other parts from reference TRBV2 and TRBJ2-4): EPEVTQTPSHQVTQMGQEVILRCVPISNHLYFYWYRQILGQKVEFLVSFYNNEISEKSEIFDDQFSVERPDGSNFTLKIRSTKLEDSAMYFCASRRGAKNIQYFGAGTRLSVL.

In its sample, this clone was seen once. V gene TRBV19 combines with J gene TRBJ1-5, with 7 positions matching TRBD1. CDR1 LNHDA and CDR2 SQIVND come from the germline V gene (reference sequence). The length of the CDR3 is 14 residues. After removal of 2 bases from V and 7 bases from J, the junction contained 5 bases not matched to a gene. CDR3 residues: CASSISRGEQPQHF. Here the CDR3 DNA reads TGTGCCAGTAGTATATCCAGGGGGGAACAGCCCCAGCATTTT.

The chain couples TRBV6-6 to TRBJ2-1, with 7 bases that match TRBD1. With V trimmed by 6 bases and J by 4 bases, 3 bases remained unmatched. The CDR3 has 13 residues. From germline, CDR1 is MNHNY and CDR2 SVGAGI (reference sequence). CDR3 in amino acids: CASSPGQYNEQFF. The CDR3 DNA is TGTGCCAGCAGCCCGGGACAGTACAATGAGCAGTTCTTC.

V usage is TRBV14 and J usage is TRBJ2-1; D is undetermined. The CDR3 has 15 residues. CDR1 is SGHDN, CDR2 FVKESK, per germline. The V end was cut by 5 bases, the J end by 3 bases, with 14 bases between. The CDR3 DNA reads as TGTGCCAGCAGCACAACCCGGAGACGCTACAATGAGCAGTTCTTC. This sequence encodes CASSTTRRRYNEQFF.

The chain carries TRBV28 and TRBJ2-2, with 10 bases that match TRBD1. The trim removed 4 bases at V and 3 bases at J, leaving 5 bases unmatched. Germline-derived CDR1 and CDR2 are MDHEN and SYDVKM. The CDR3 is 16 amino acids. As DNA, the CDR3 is TGTGCCAGCAGTTACCCGGGGACAGGGGACACCGGGGAGCTGTTTTTT. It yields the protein CASSYPGTGDTGELFF.

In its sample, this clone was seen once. The CDR3 nucleotides read TGTGCCACCAGCAGGGCCAGGGCGGAGGGCTACACCTTC. Translation gives CATSRARAEGYTF. The chain couples TRBV15 to TRBJ1-2, with D possibly TRBD1 on 5 matching bases. Between the trimmed V and J ends, which lost 3 bases and 8 bases, there was a span of 13 bases. Per germline, CDR1 LNHNV and CDR2 YYDKDF (reference sequence). The CDR3 sequence is 13 residues long.

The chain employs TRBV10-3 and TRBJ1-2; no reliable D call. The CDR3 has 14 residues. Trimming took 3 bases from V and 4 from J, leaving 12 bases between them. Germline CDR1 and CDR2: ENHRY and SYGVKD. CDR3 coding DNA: TGTGCCATCAGTGAAGAAGCAGAGGTCTATGGCTACACCTTC. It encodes CAISEEAEVYGYTF.

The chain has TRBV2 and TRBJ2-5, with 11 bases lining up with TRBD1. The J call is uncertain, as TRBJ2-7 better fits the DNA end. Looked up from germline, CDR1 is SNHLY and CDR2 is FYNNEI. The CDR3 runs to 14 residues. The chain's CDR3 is CASSRDRGAYEQYF. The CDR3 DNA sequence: TGTGCCAGCAGCAGGGACAGGGGGGCCTACGAGCAGTACTTC.

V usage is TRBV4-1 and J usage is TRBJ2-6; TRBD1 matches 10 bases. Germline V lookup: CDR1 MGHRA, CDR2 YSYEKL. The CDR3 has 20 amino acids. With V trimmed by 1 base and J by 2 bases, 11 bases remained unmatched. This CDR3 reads CASSQAGWTGGKTGANVLTF. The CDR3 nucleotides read TGCGCCAGCAGCCAAGCGGGCTGGACAGGGGGGAAAACTGGGGCCAACGTCCTGACTTTC.